The clone carrying this TCR beta chain was recorded many times. The antigen is undetermined. This specimen belongs to a study of T cell repertoires in cytomegalovirus infection. About the study: Shared public TCR beta signatures pointed to both CMV infection and a matching HLA type. General study results and limits: Dominating the ex vivo response were TCR beta clonotypes that were CMV-specific and HLA-C-restricted. Public TCR beta family frequency separated CMV-and-HLA carriers, including in an independent cohort.

MiXCR, applied by TCRdb to the reads, yields one record per CDR3 protein. Found here are 84,000 or so distinct CDR3 sequences, around half of them singletons; the top ten hold 93%. This CDR3 is 15 amino acids long. The germline V gene has CDR1 MRHNA and CDR2 SNTAGT. The trim removed 3 bases at V and 6 bases at J, leaving 6 bases unmatched. The specimen comprised CD8+ T cells from cultured PBMCs, sampled from culture after CMV antigen stimulation. The sequence was obtained from a human donor in good health (CMV status not recorded). Some clones in this sample may be carry-over from other donors' samples. This chain uses TRBV6-4 with TRBJ2-1; 9 positions agree with TRBD2. CDR3 bases: TGTGCCAGCAGTGATGAAGCGGGGGGAGGCAATGAGCAGTTCTTC. It specifies CASSDEAGGGNEQFF.